The clone carrying this T cell receptor beta chain was observed a few times. Patients from Seattle were sampled longitudinally, starting during active infection. Assay: immunoSEQ multiplex PCR; the TCRdb copy retains only in-frame clones and omits some. The table has 150,000 to 200,000 clones, about 85% seen once. Looked up from germline, CDR1 is MNHEY and CDR2 is SVGEGT. Trimming left V 2 bases short and J 1 base short, with 9 bases between. The CDR3 has 15 residues. The source of the sample is a study of blood T cell repertoires in COVID-19. The overall study: The United States, Italy and Spain supplied acute and convalescent COVID-19 samples. T cells, B-cell-depleted T cells, or PBMCs supplied cDNA or gDNA.

The sequence was collected from a woman aged 40 to 50 with COVID-19, enrolled during active disease. The sequenced sample was peripheral blood. The genes are TRBV6-2 or TRBV6-3 and TRBJ1-5; D is unresolved. The CDR3 DNA is TGTGCCAGCAGTTACCTGTCCAGAAGCAATCAGCCCCAGCATTTT. Translating it yields CASSYLSRSNQPQHF.